This T cell receptor (beta chain) comes out of a study of cytomegalovirus exposure and HLA in healthy donors. Broader study findings: As a later analysis showed, a missense DCLRE1C variant was linked to trimming of TCR beta V- and J-genes.

PCR used 60 Vbeta primers and 13 Jbeta primers. This table comes from immunoSEQ multiplex PCR, and its TCRdb copy is limited to in-frame clones, with some not included. The sample consists of fewer than 100,000 clones, around three quarters of them appearing once. Those who donated were healthy bone marrow donors. Comment on this clone: Antigen: not known.

This TCR was recovered from a male donor in good health and CMV-seronegative. Sequencing was carried out using PBMCs.

CDR3 sequence reads: CASSRTSGSLYEQYF. In nucleotides, the CDR3 is TGTGCCAGCAGCCGGACTAGCGGGAGTCTCTACGAGCAGTACTTC. The chain couples TRBV13 to TRBJ2-5; 13 bases are a match to TRBD2. The J call may not be correct, given that the DNA end is closer to TRBJ2-7. From germline, CDR1 is PRHDT and CDR2 FYEKMQ (reference sequence). This CDR3 has 15 amino acids.